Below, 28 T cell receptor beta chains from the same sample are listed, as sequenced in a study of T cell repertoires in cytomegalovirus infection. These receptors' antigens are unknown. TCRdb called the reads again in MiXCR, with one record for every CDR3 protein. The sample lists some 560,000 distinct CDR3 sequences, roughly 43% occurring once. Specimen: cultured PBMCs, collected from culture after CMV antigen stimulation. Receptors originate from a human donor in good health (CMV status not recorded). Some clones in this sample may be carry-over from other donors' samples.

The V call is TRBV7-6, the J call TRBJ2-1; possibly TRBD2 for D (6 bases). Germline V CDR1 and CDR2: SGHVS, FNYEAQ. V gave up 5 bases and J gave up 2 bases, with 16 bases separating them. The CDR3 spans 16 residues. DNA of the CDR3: TGTGCCAGCAGCCCCTTTGGCGGGGTCACCTACAATGAGCAGTTCTTC. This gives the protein CASSPFGGVTYNEQFF.

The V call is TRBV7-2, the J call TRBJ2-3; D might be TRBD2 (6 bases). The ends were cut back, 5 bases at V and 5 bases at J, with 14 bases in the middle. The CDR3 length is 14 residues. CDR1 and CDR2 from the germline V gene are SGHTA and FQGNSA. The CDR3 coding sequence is TGTGCCAGCAGCCCCTTCAAAGCGGGAGATACGCAGTATTTT. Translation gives CASSPFKAGDTQYF.

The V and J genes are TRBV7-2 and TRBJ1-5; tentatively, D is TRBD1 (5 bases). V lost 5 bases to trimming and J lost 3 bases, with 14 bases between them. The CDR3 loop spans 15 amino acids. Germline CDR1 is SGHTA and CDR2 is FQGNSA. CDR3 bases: TGTGCCAGCAGCGCGGGGGGTCCCAACAATCAGCCCCAGCATTTT. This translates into CASSAGGPNNQPQHF.

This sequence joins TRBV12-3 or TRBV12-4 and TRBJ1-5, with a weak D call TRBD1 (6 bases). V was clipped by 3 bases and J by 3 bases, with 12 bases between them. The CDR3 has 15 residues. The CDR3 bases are TGTGCCAGCAGTTTGAGGGGGTATTACAATCAGCCCCAGCATTTT. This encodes CASSLRGYYNQPQHF.

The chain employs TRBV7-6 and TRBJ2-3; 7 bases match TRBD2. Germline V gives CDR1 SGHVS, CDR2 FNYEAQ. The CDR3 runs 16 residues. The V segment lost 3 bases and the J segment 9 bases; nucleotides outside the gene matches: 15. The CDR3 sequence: CASSLNAGEAGETQYF. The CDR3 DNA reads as TGTGCCAGCAGCTTGAATGCGGGGGAGGCGGGTGAGACGCAGTATTTT.

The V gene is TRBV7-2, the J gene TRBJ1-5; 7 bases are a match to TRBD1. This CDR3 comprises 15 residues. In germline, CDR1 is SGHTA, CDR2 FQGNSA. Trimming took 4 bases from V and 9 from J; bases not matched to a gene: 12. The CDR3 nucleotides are TGTGCCAGCAGCTCCCATGACAGGGTAGATGGGCCCCAGCATTTT. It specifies CASSSHDRVDGPQHF.

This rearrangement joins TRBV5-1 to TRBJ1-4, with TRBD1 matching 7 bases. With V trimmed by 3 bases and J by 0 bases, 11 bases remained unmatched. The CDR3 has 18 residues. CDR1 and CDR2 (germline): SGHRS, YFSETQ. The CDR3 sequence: CASSSSGTVSATNEKLFF. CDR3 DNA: TGCGCCAGCAGCTCCTCCGGGACAGTCTCTGCAACTAATGAAAAACTGTTTTTT.

The CDR3 DNA follows: TGTGCCAGCAGCTCCGGGGTAGCGGGAGGAGAGACCCAGTACTTC. Its translation: CASSSGVAGGETQYF. The chain couples TRBV7-2 to TRBJ2-5; 10 bases fit TRBD2. The CDR3 has 15 residues. Per germline, CDR1 SGHTA and CDR2 FQGNSA. The ends lost 4 bases at V and 4 bases at J; junction bases unmatched: 6.

The CDR3 DNA follows: TGTGCCACCAGCAGAGATCGGAGCGGGGGAAGTGGCTACACCTTC. Its protein is CATSRDRSGGSGYTF. This chain joins TRBV15 and TRBJ1-2, with a possible D match to TRBD1 (5 bases). Germline CDR1 is LNHNV and CDR2 is YYDKDF (reference sequence). Trimming stripped 0 bases from V and 7 bases from J, with 15 bases between. The CDR3 is made up of 15 amino acids.

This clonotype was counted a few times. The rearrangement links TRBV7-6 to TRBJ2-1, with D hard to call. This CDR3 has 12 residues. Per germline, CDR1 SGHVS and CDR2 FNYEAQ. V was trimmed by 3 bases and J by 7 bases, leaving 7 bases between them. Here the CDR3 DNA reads TGTGCCAGCAGCTTCACGCATAATGAGCAGTTCTTC. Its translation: CASSFTHNEQFF.

CDR3 protein: CASTPIPGIGDEQYF. The DNA for the CDR3 is TGTGCCAGCACCCCTATCCCCGGGATTGGCGACGAGCAGTACTTC. The chain carries TRBV6-2 or TRBV6-3 and TRBJ2-7; tentatively, D is TRBD2 (5 bases). Germline values: CDR1 MNHEY, CDR2 SVGEGT. The CDR3 has 15 residues. The germline V and J ends were trimmed by 7 bases and 5 bases, with 21 bases remaining between them.

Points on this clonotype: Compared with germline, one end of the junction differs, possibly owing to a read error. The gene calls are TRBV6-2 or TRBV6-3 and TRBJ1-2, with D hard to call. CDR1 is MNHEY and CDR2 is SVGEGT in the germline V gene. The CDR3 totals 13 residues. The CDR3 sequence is CASNRRARDGHTF. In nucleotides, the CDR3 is TGTGCCAGCAACCGACGCGCTCGAGATGGCCACACCTTC.

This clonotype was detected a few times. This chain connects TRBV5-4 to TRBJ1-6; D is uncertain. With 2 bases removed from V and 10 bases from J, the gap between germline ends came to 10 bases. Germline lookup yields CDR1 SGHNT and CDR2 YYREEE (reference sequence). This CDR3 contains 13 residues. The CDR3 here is CASSLSVGSPLHF. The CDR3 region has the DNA TGTGCCAGCAGCTTAAGCGTTGGCTCACCCCTCCACTTT.

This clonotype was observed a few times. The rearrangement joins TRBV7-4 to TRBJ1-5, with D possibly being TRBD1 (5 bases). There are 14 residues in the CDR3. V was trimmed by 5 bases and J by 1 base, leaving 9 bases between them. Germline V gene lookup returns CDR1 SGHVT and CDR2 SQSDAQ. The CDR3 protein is CASSARDSNQPQHF. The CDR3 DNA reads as TGTGCCAGCAGCGCCCGGGACAGCAATCAGCCCCAGCATTTT.

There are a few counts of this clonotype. The CDR3 spells CASSIGAGTGDYGYTF. The DNA for the CDR3 is TGTGCCAGTAGTATAGGAGCCGGGACAGGGGACTATGGCTACACCTTC. The chain combines TRBV19 with TRBJ1-2, with 10 bases fitting TRBD1. Germline V gives CDR1 LNHDA, CDR2 SQIVND (reference sequence). J gave up 3 bases and V 1 base, and 5 bases lay outside the gene matches. This CDR3 has 16 amino acids.

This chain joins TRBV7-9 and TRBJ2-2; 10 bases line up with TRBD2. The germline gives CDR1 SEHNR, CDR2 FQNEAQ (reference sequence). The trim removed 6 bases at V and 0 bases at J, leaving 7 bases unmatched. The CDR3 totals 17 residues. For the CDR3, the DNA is TGTGCCAGCAGGCCAAACCTAGCGGGGGCGAACACCGGGGAGCTGTTTTTT. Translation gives CASRPNLAGANTGELFF.

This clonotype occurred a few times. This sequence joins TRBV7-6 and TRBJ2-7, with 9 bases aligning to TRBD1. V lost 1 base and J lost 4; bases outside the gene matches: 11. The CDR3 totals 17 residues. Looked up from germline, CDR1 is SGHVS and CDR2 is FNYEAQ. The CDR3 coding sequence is TGTGCCAGCAGCTTAGTGGGCCTGGGACAGGGCATTTACGAGCAGTACTTC. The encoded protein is CASSLVGLGQGIYEQYF.

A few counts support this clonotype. CDR3 coding DNA: TGTGCCAGCTCACACCCCGCGGCAGGGGCAACCTCTGGGGCCAACGTCCTGACTTTC. It is translated as CASSHPAAGATSGANVLTF. This chain links TRBV18 with TRBJ2-6; TRBD1 is a possible D gene (6 bases). The V gene lost 4 bases and the J gene lost 0 bases, with 19 bases spanning the gap. Germline V CDR1 and CDR2: KGHSH, LQKENI. CDR3 length: 19 residues.

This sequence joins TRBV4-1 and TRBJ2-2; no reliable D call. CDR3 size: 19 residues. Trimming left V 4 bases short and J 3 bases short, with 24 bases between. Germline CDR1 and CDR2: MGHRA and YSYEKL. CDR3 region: CASSPRPQMFRLDTGELFF. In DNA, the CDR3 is TGCGCCAGCAGCCCGCGGCCACAAATGTTCAGGTTGGACACCGGGGAGCTGTTTTTT.

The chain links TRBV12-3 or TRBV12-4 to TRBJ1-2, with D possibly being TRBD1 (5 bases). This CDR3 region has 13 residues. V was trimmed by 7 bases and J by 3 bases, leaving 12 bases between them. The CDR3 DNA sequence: TGTGCCAGCAAGCGGGGGGGGTACTATGGCTACACCTTC. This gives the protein CASKRGGYYGYTF.

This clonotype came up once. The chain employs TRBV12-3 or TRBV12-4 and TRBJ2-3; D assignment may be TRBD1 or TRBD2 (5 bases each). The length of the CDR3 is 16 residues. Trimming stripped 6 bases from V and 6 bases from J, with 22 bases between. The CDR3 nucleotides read TGTGCCAGCAGGACACGAGGGGCGGCCCACACGGATACGCAGTATTTT. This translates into CASRTRGAAHTDTQYF.

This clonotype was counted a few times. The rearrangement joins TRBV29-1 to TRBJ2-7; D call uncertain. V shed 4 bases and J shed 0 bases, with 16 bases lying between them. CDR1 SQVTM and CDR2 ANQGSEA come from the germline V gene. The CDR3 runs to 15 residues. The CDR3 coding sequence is TGCAGCGTTGGATGGCAGACCAGAAGCTCCTACGAGCAGTACTTC. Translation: CSVGWQTRSSYEQYF.

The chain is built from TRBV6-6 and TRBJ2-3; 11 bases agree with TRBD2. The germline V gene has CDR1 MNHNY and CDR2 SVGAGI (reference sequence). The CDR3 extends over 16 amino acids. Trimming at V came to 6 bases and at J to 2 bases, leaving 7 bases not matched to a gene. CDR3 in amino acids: CASSFLAGGNTDTQYF. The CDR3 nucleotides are TGTGCCAGCAGCTTTCTAGCGGGGGGAAACACAGATACGCAGTATTTT.

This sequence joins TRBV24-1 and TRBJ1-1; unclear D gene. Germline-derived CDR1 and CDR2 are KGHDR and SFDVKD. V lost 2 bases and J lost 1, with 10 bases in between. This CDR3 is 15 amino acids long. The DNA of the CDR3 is TGTGCCACCAGTGATTCACAACGGGGGAACACTGAAGCTTTCTTT. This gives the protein CATSDSQRGNTEAFF.

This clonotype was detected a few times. The CDR3 DNA reads as TGTGCCATCAGTGCGGGCGGCACTGAAGCTTTCTTT. Protein: CAISAGGTEAFF. The V call is TRBV10-3, the J call TRBJ1-1, with unresolved D. V was clipped by 4 bases and J by 4 bases, with 7 bases between them. Germline V lookup: CDR1 ENHRY, CDR2 SYGVKD. This CDR3 spans 12 amino acids.

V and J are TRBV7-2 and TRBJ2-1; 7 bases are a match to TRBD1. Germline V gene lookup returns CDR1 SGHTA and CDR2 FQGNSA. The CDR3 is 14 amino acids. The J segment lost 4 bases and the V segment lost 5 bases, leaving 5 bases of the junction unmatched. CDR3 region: CASSPAGGYNEQFF. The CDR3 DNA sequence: TGTGCCAGCAGCCCGGCAGGGGGTTACAATGAGCAGTTCTTC.

The DNA for the CDR3 is TGTGCCAGCAGCTGGGGACAGGGGTCTGGAAACACCATATATTTT. This sequence encodes CASSWGQGSGNTIYF. J is TRBJ1-3 and V is TRBV7-6; the match to TRBD1 covers 10 bases. CDR3 size: 15 residues. Per the germline V gene, CDR1 is SGHVS and CDR2 is FNYEAQ. V was pared by 4 bases and J by 1 base, with 1 base of the junction left unmatched.

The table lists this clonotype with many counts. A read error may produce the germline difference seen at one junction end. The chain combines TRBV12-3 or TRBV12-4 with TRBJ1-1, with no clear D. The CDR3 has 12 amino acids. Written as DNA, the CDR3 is TGTGCCAGCAGCTTAGAGGGCACTGAAGCTTTCTTT. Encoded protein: CASSLEGTEAFF.